Shown below are 24 T cell receptor beta chains from a single sample sequenced in a study of cytomegalovirus exposure and HLA in healthy donors. The PCR employed 60 Vbeta primers together with 13 Jbeta primers. Measured with immunoSEQ multiplex PCR; TCRdb has only the in-frame clones, and not every one. Among over 110,000 clones listed, 75% to 90% were seen once. The sample comprised PBMCs. The receptors were sampled from a man aged 35-49 years in good health and CMV-seronegative.

This clone was seen a few times. V usage is TRBV29-1 and J usage is TRBJ2-3; TRBD1 aligns across 11 bases. This CDR3 has 15 residues. After removal of 3 bases from V and 0 bases from J, the junction contained 2 bases not matched to a gene. CDR1 SQVTM and CDR2 ANQGSEA come from the germline V gene. Written as DNA, the CDR3 is TGCAGCGTTGAGGACAGGGGGCATAGCACAGATACGCAGTATTTT. Protein: CSVEDRGHSTDTQYF.

This clone was seen a single time. This chain uses TRBV27 with TRBJ1-6; TRBD1 is a possible D gene (6 bases). CDR3 size: 15 residues. Germline CDR1 MNHEY, CDR2 SMNVEV (reference sequence). V dropped 5 bases and J dropped 7 bases, with 15 bases sitting between them. CDR3: CASSPVQGVNSPLHF. CDR3 bases: TGTGCCAGCAGTCCAGTACAGGGCGTCAATTCACCCCTCCACTTT.

The rearrangement joins TRBV7-2 to TRBJ2-7; 10 bases are a match to TRBD2. This CDR3 has 16 residues. With V trimmed by 0 bases and J by 3 bases, 5 bases remained unmatched. Germline V gene sequence: CDR1 SGHTA, CDR2 FQGNSA. In DNA, the CDR3 is TGTGCCAGCAGCTTAGCGGCGACTAGCGGGCTCTACGAGCAGTACTTC. Translation: CASSLAATSGLYEQYF.

V is TRBV27 and J is TRBJ1-1, with unresolved D. Germline loops: CDR1 MNHEY, CDR2 SMNVEV (reference sequence). This CDR3 spans 13 amino acids. The ends were cut back, 4 bases at V and 1 base at J, with 7 bases in the middle. CDR3 loop: CASSSGGNTEAFF. The CDR3 nucleotides are TGTGCCAGCAGTTCGGGAGGGAACACTGAAGCTTTCTTT.

CDR3 sequence reads: CASRWTGGNTEAFF. The CDR3 DNA sequence: TGTGCCAGCAGGTGGACAGGGGGTAACACTGAAGCTTTCTTT. This chain joins TRBV7-9 and TRBJ1-1; 10 nucleotides agree with TRBD1. The V segment lost 6 bases and the J segment 2 bases; nucleotides outside the gene matches: 3. The CDR3 is 14 amino acids. The germline V gene encodes CDR1 SEHNR and CDR2 FQNEAQ (reference sequence).

This clone has a handful of counts. The chain recombines TRBV5-8 with TRBJ2-3; 7 bases are shared with TRBD1. Germline trimming cut 2 bases from V and 2 bases from J; bases unmatched to any gene: 2. The length of the CDR3 is 14 residues. Germline CDR1 SGHTS, CDR2 YDEGEE. The CDR3 reads CASSLGTVTDTQYF. The CDR3 DNA is TGTGCCAGCAGCTTAGGGACAGTCACAGATACGCAGTATTTT.

The chain employs TRBV5-4 and TRBJ2-7; TRBD2 might be the D (6 bases). Germline V gene lookup returns CDR1 SGHNT and CDR2 YYREEE (reference sequence). The CDR3 sequence is 14 residues long. Trimming cost V 4 bases and J 6 bases, with 17 bases left between them. In nucleotides, the CDR3 is TGTGCCAGCAGCCCTGACACGGGGGTTAGCGAGCAGTACTTC. Translated, it gives CASSPDTGVSEQYF.

The genes are TRBV29-1 and TRBJ2-7; possibly TRBD1 for D (6 bases). Germline values: CDR1 SQVTM, CDR2 ANQGSEA. The V end was cut by 3 bases, the J end by 0 bases, with 15 bases between. The CDR3 runs to 15 residues. The CDR3 loop is CSVDSTGHDSYEQYF. CDR3 DNA sequence: TGCAGCGTTGATTCAACGGGACATGACTCCTACGAGCAGTACTTC.

The chain combines TRBV10-1 with TRBJ2-3; the match to TRBD2 covers 9 bases. CDR3 length: 17 amino acids. The junction had 10 bases not matched to a gene; V was cut back by 6 bases and J by 0 bases. Per germline, CDR1 WNHNN and CDR2 SYGVQD (reference sequence). Here the CDR3 reads CASSEMSGGQSTDTQYF. The CDR3 nucleotides read TGCGCCAGCAGCGAAATGAGCGGGGGGCAGAGCACAGATACGCAGTATTTT.

The rearrangement uses TRBV6-5 and TRBJ1-2; TRBD1 agrees at 8 bases. Germline V gene lookup returns CDR1 MNHEY and CDR2 SVGAGI. Germline trimming cut 2 bases from V and 4 bases from J; bases unmatched to any gene: 6. The CDR3 is made up of 15 amino acids. In DNA, the CDR3 is TGTGCCAGCAGTTACCGGGCAGGGGGCATCTATGGCTACACCTTC. It translates to CASSYRAGGIYGYTF.

V gene TRBV7-2 combines with J gene TRBJ1-6; 9 bases fit TRBD1. The CDR3 sequence is 16 residues long. J lost 10 bases, V lost 1 base, and 8 bases had no gene match. CDR1 and CDR2 from the germline V gene are SGHTA and FQGNSA. CDR3 sequence (DNA): TGTGCCAGCAGCTTAGAAGGACAGGGGCTAGCCTCACCCCTCCACTTT. Protein sequence: CASSLEGQGLASPLHF.

Comments on this clone: The sample carries other DNA sequences with the same CDR3. The CDR3: CASSWGDRNNSPLHF. CDR3 coding DNA: TGTGCCAGCAGCTGGGGGGACAGAAATAATTCACCCCTCCACTTT. The chain has TRBV7-2 and TRBJ1-6, with 7 nucleotides matching TRBD1. Germline loops: CDR1 SGHTA, CDR2 FQGNSA. CDR3 length: 15 amino acids. Trimming at V came to 4 bases and at J to 5 bases, leaving 5 bases not matched to a gene.

V and J are TRBV19 and TRBJ2-1; tentative D call: TRBD2 (5 bases). CDR3 length: 13 residues. Germline V gives CDR1 LNHDA, CDR2 SQIVND (reference sequence). V was cut by 10 bases and J by 4 bases, with 14 bases left in between. Written as DNA, the CDR3 is TGTGCCACCGCGACCGGAGGATACAATGAGCAGTTCTTC. It is translated as CATATGGYNEQFF. Supplemented by reference TRBV19 and TRBJ2-1, the full variable domain reads DGGITQSPKYLFRKEGQNVTLSCEQNLNHDAMYWYRQDPGQGLRLIYYSQIVNDFQKGDIAEGYSVSREKKESFPLTVTSAQKNPTAFYLCATATGGYNEQFFGPGTRLTVL.

This CDR3 reads CASSPRTGTIDTGELFF. CDR3 in DNA: TGTGCCAGCTCACCGCGAACCGGGACAATTGACACCGGGGAGCTGTTTTTT. The rearrangement uses TRBV18 and TRBJ2-2, with D perhaps TRBD1 (6 bases). The CDR3 runs 17 residues. Germline V gene sequence: CDR1 KGHSH, CDR2 LQKENI. Trimming removed 3 bases from V and 3 bases from J, with 17 bases in between.

V gene TRBV7-6 combines with J gene TRBJ1-6, with D uncertain. This CDR3 has 17 residues. From germline, CDR1 is SGHVS and CDR2 FNYEAQ. Trimming stripped 0 bases from V and 0 bases from J, with 9 bases between. The CDR3 DNA follows: TGTGCCAGCAGCTTAGCTGCGTCTAGCTCCTATAATTCACCCCTCCACTTT. Amino acid sequence: CASSLAASSSYNSPLHF.

The V and J genes are TRBV6-1 and TRBJ1-6; D call uncertain. Looked up from germline, CDR1 is MNHNS and CDR2 is SASEGT. The CDR3 length is 16 residues. Trimming took off 1 base at V and 7 bases at J, with 14 bases between the two ends. The CDR3 DNA sequence: TGTGCCAGCAGTGAAGTGAGGGCGTTTTCGAATTCACCCCTCCACTTT. Amino acid sequence: CASSEVRAFSNSPLHF.

This sequence joins TRBV7-9 and TRBJ1-5; 7 bases align to TRBD1. The CDR3 contains 14 residues. After removal of 6 bases from V and 2 bases from J, the junction contained 4 bases not matched to a gene. Germline V gene sequence: CDR1 SEHNR, CDR2 FQNEAQ (reference sequence). The CDR3 coding sequence is TGTGCCAGCAGTAGGGGGCGCGGCAATCAGCCCCAGCATTTT. Protein sequence: CASSRGRGNQPQHF.

The J gene is TRBJ2-1, the V gene TRBV7-9; TRBD2 matches at 8 bases. Germline CDR1 SEHNR, CDR2 FQNEAQ (reference sequence). This CDR3 contains 17 residues. The trim removed 2 bases at V and 1 base at J, leaving 7 bases unmatched. The CDR3 sequence: CASSLPPRGVSYNEQFF. DNA for the CDR3: TGTGCCAGCAGCTTACCCCCGCGGGGGGTTTCCTACAATGAGCAGTTCTTC.

The chain combines TRBV10-1 with TRBJ2-2; 7 nucleotides match TRBD1. This CDR3 has 15 residues. V dropped 6 bases and J dropped 2; count of bases not matched to a gene: 6. The germline gives CDR1 WNHNN, CDR2 SYGVQD (reference sequence). The CDR3 DNA reads TGCGCCAGCAGAACAGGGGTCCCAAACACCGGGGAGCTGTTTTTT. Its translation is CASRTGVPNTGELFF.

The CDR3 DNA follows: TGTGCCAGCTCACCGAGGGTGAGGGACTCCTACGAGCAGTACTTC. Encoded protein: CASSPRVRDSYEQYF. The genes are TRBV18 and TRBJ2-7; perhaps TRBD2 as D (5 bases). Germline CDR1 reads KGHSH; CDR2 reads LQKENI. The CDR3 consists of 15 residues. The V end was cut by 3 bases, the J end by 0 bases, with 12 bases between.

The CDR3 DNA sequence: TGTGCCAGCAGTCCTCTACAGAGCTCCTATAATTCACCCCTCCACTTT. It translates to CASSPLQSSYNSPLHF. V is TRBV2 and J is TRBJ1-6; D uncertain. This CDR3 is 16 amino acids long. Trimming took 5 bases from V and 0 from J, leaving 11 bases between them. The V gene's germline CDR1 is SNHLY and CDR2 FYNNEI.

This chain joins TRBV19 and TRBJ2-1; D perhaps matches TRBD2 (6 bases). Trimming stripped 8 bases from V and 4 bases from J, with 15 bases between. This CDR3 is 14 amino acids long. Germline CDR1 is LNHDA and CDR2 is SQIVND (reference sequence). The CDR3 DNA follows: TGTGCCAGTTATAGCGGCGGGTCTTACAATGAGCAGTTCTTC. It yields the protein CASYSGGSYNEQFF.

The V call is TRBV5-1, the J call TRBJ2-1; the match to TRBD2 covers 7 bases. The CDR3 extends over 15 amino acids. J lost 1 base, V lost 1 base, and 2 bases had no gene match. The germline gives CDR1 SGHRS, CDR2 YFSETQ. CDR3 sequence reads: CASSLTGGSYNEQFF. The CDR3 DNA sequence: TGCGCCAGCAGCTTGACGGGGGGTTCCTACAATGAGCAGTTCTTC.

In its sample, this clone was seen a few times. The chain employs TRBV9 and TRBJ1-6, with TRBD1 identical over 11 bases. CDR3 length: 16 amino acids. V lost 2 bases to trimming and J lost 5 bases; unmatched junction nucleotides: 3. Germline V gene lookup returns CDR1 SGDLS and CDR2 YYNGEE. The DNA of the CDR3 is TGTGCCAGCAGCGTTGGACAGGGGGCAAATAATTCACCCCTCCACTTT. It codes for CASSVGQGANNSPLHF.